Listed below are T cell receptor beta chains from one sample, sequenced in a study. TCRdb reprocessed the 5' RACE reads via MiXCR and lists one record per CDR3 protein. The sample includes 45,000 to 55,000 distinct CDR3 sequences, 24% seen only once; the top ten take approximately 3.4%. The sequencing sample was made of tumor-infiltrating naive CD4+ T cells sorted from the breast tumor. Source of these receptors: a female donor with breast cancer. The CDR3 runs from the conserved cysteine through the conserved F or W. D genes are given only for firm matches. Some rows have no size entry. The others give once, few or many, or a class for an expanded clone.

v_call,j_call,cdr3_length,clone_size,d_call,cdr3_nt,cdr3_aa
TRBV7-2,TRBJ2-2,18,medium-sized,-,TGTGCCAGCAGCATCAAAGGGACAGCGGGAATTAACACCGGGGAGCTGTTTTTT,CASSIKGTAGINTGELFF
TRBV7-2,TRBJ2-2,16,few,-,TGTGCCAGCAGCACCAGGGGTGGTACGAACACCGGGGAGCTGTTTTTT,CASSTRGGTNTGELFF
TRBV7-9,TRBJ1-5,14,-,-,TGTGCCAGCAGCTTGATGTCAGGCAATCAGCCCCAGCATTTT,CASSLMSGNQPQHF
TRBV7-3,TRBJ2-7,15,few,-,TGTGCCAGCAGCTACATACAGGGCCCGTCCTACGAGCAGTACTTC,CASSYIQGPSYEQYF
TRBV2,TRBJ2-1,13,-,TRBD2,TGTGCCAGCAGTGCTAGCGGGAGGGCTGAGCAGTTCTTC,CASSASGRAEQFF
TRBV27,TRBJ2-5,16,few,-,TGTGCCAGCAGTTTATTTGGTGGATCTTTGTTAGAGACCCAGTACTTC,CASSLFGGSLLETQYF
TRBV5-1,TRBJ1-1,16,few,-,TGCGCCACCTCCTTTAATGGCGGGGGAGGGAACACTGAAGCTTTCTTT,CATSFNGGGGNTEAFF
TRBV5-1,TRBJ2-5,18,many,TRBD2,TGCGCCAGCAGCTCCCAAACTAGCGGGAGGATAGGCCGAGAGACCCAGTACTTC,CASSSQTSGRIGRETQYF
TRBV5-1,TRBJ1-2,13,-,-,TGCGCCAGCAGCTATGGGCTACGGGGTGGCTACACCTTC,CASSYGLRGGYTF
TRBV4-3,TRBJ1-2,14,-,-,TGCGCCAGCAGCGCCTACAGGGAACCCTATGGCTACACCTTC,CASSAYREPYGYTF